The rows below give T cell receptor beta chains drawn from one sample of a study of blood T cell repertoires in COVID-19. Using immunoSEQ multiplex PCR, the repertoire was profiled, and TCRdb retains in-frame clones only, with some absent. The data show approximately 240,000 clones, with 70% to 90% seen just once and approximately 12% held by the top ten. Source material: peripheral blood. The receptors shown here come from a woman under 30 who had recovered from COVID-19. CDR3s include the opening cysteine and the closing phenylalanine or tryptophan. A D gene is named only where the DNA matches it firmly. Some rows have no size entry. The others give once, few or many, or a class for an expanded clone.

-	TRBV7-2	-	14	TRBJ2-7	CASSFIDSYYEQYF	TGTGCCAGCAGTTTTATCGACAGTTACTACGAGCAGTACTTC
once	TRBV4-1	TRBD2	15	TRBJ2-1	CASSQEWREGNEQFF	TGCGCCAGCAGCCAAGAGTGGCGGGAGGGTAATGAGCAGTTCTTC
once	TRBV4-1	-	14	TRBJ2-3	CASSQRQGTDTQYF	TGCGCCAGCAGCCAAAGGCAGGGCACAGATACGCAGTATTTT
-	TRBV7-9	-	14	TRBJ1-2	CASSLAGVLYGYTF	TGTGCCAGCAGCTTAGCCGGAGTACTTTATGGCTACACCTTC
-	TRBV5-6	-	14	TRBJ1-1	CASSLERANTEAFF	TGTGCCAGCAGCTTGGAGCGCGCGAACACTGAAGCTTTCTTT
-	TRBV7-3	-	14	TRBJ1-1	CASSVSHMNTEAFF	TGTGCCAGCAGCGTCTCCCACATGAACACTGAAGCTTTCTTT
-	TRBV9	-	12	TRBJ2-5	CASSPRGETQYF	TGTGCCAGCAGCCCTCGCGGGGAGACCCAGTACTTC
-	TRBV10-3	TRBD1	13	TRBJ2-7	CATMTGGTYEQYF	TGTGCCACCATGACAGGGGGAACCTACGAGCAGTACTTC
-	TRBV30	TRBD1	15	TRBJ1-2	CAWTGTGNWDYGYTF	TGTGCCTGGACCGGGACAGGGAATTGGGACTATGGCTACACCTTC
-	TRBV7-9	TRBD2	15	TRBJ2-7	CASSLSGRALYEQYF	TGTGCCAGCAGCTTAAGCGGGAGGGCCTTGTACGAGCAGTACTTC
-	TRBV5-4	-	12	TRBJ1-4	CASSPGGEKLFF	TGTGCCAGCAGCCCGGGGGGAGAAAAACTGTTTTTT
-	TRBV29-1	TRBD2	18	TRBJ2-1	CSVDYRGLAGGSYNEQFF	TGCAGCGTTGATTACCGAGGACTAGCGGGAGGGTCCTACAATGAGCAGTTCTTC
-	TRBV25-1	-	13	TRBJ1-1	CASSVTSNTEAFF	TGTGCCAGCAGTGTCACATCGAACACTGAAGCTTTCTTT
-	TRBV14	TRBD1	15	TRBJ1-2	CASSQDYGQGYGYTF	TGTGCCAGCAGCCAAGATTACGGACAGGGCTATGGCTACACCTTC
-	TRBV9	TRBD2	13	TRBJ2-1	CASSERGRGEQFF	TGTGCCAGCAGTGAGCGGGGTCGGGGTGAGCAGTTCTTC
-	TRBV11-1	-	14	TRBJ1-1	CASSLEHPNTEAFF	TGTGCCAGCAGCTTAGAACACCCGAACACTGAAGCTTTCTTT
once	TRBV19	-	15	TRBJ2-5	CASSITGMEKETQYF	TGTGCCAGTAGTATTACAGGAATGGAGAAAGAGACCCAGTACTTC
-	TRBV3-1/TRBV3-2	TRBD2	15	TRBJ2-7	CASSHYWASGYEQYF	TGTGCCAGCAGCCATTATTGGGCTAGCGGCTACGAGCAGTACTTC
few	TRBV18	TRBD1	15	TRBJ2-1	CASSPRDRAHNEQFF	TGTGCCAGCTCACCCCGGGACAGGGCTCACAATGAGCAGTTCTTC
-	TRBV25-1	-	16	TRBJ2-3	CASSDRLATSTDTQYF	TGTGCCAGCAGTGATCGTTTGGCGACTAGCACAGATACGCAGTATTTT
-	TRBV6-4	-	14	TRBJ1-1	CASSVAGEGTEAFF	TGTGCCAGCAGTGTCGCAGGGGAGGGGACTGAAGCTTTCTTT
-	TRBV6-2/TRBV6-3	-	14	TRBJ2-5	CASSSPGQQETQYF	TGTGCCAGCAGCTCACCTGGGCAGCAAGAGACCCAGTACTTC
-	TRBV4-3	TRBD2	17	TRBJ2-3	CASSQEPSGRAQDTQYF	TGCGCCAGCAGCCAAGAACCTAGCGGGAGGGCCCAAGATACGCAGTATTTT
-	TRBV21-1	-	18	TRBJ2-2	CASPKISGRASVSGELFF	TGTGCCAGCCCAAAAATTAGCGGGAGGGCCTCAGTCTCCGGGGAGCTGTTTTTT
once	TRBV30	-	16	TRBJ1-2	CAHLSMGDTHSMGYTF	TGTGCCCACCTATCCATGGGGGACACCCACTCGATGGGCTACACCTTC
-	TRBV4-3	TRBD1	16	TRBJ1-3	CASSQAGTGDGNTIYF	TGCGCCAGCAGCCAAGCCGGGACAGGGGATGGAAACACCATATATTTT
-	TRBV10-3	TRBD2	14	TRBJ2-2	CAIPSGKVAGELFF	TGTGCCATCCCTAGCGGGAAGGTGGCCGGGGAGCTGTTTTTT
-	TRBV6-5	-	12	TRBJ1-2	CASKLSGEGYTF	TGTGCCAGCAAATTGTCCGGAGAAGGCTACACCTTC
-	TRBV11-1	-	13	TRBJ1-1	CASSPQGNTEAFF	TGTGCCAGCAGCCCTCAGGGGAACACTGAAGCTTTCTTT
-	TRBV16	TRBD1	13	TRBJ1-1	CASSHDRATEAFF	TGTGCCAGCAGCCATGACAGGGCCACTGAAGCTTTCTTT
-	TRBV13	-	12	TRBJ2-1	CASSGRSNEQFF	TGTGCCAGCAGCGGTAGAAGCAATGAGCAGTTCTTC
-	TRBV7-9	-	12	TRBJ1-1	CASSLGEREAFF	TGTGCCAGCAGCTTAGGAGAGCGCGAAGCTTTCTTT
-	TRBV11-2	TRBD1	15	TRBJ2-3	CASSFTGGAPDTQYF	TGTGCCAGCAGCTTCACAGGGGGCGCCCCGGATACGCAGTATTTT
-	TRBV6-4	-	14	TRBJ2-3	CASSGRGGTDTQYF	TGTGCCAGCAGTGGCAGGGGAGGCACAGATACGCAGTATTTT
few	TRBV10-1	-	13	TRBJ2-7	CASSESNTHEQYF	TGCGCCAGCAGTGAGTCGAACACCCACGAGCAGTACTTC
-	TRBV7-2	-	14	TRBJ2-7	CASAPDRWAYEQYF	TGTGCCAGCGCCCCGGACAGATGGGCCTACGAGCAGTACTTC
-	TRBV9	-	15	TRBJ1-6	CASSIMTGSNSPLHF	TGTGCCAGCAGCATAATGACAGGATCTAATTCACCCCTCCACTTT
-	TRBV18	-	13	TRBJ2-5	CASSLAWQETQYF	TGTGCCAGCTCACTAGCCTGGCAAGAGACCCAGTACTTC
-	TRBV4-1	TRBD1	15	TRBJ2-7	CASSQDQQGAREQYF	TGCGCCAGCAGCCAAGATCAGCAGGGGGCTCGCGAGCAGTACTTC
once	TRBV10-3	-	15	TRBJ1-6	CAISDRGRYNSPLHF	TGTGCCATCAGTGACAGGGGACGGTATAATTCACCCCTCCACTTT
-	TRBV2	-	15	TRBJ2-1	CASSGDLEGVNEQFF	TGTGCCAGCAGTGGGGACCTGGAGGGAGTCAATGAGCAGTTCTTC
-	TRBV5-4	TRBD2	17	TRBJ2-3	CASSRVAGGPGTDTQYF	TGTGCCAGCAGCCGGGTAGCGGGAGGGCCGGGCACAGATACGCAGTATTTT
-	TRBV4-1	TRBD2	16	TRBJ2-1	CASSHPREAILNEQFF	TGCGCCAGCAGCCACCCCCGGGAGGCCATTTTAAATGAGCAGTTCTTC
once	TRBV5-6	TRBD1	15	TRBJ1-6	CASSFWDRANSPLHF	TGTGCCAGCAGCTTCTGGGACAGGGCTAATTCACCCCTCCACTTT
-	TRBV7-9	-	14	TRBJ1-1	CASSFKTGNTEAFF	TGTGCCAGCAGCTTTAAAACAGGGAACACTGAAGCTTTCTTT
-	TRBV19	-	12	TRBJ1-2	CASSPSSYGYTF	TGTGCCAGTAGCCCTTCTAGCTATGGCTACACCTTC
-	TRBV9	-	16	TRBJ2-7	CASSALEGHPSPEQYF	TGTGCCAGCAGCGCCCTAGAGGGACACCCGTCCCCCGAGCAGTACTTC
-	TRBV9	-	14	TRBJ2-7	CASSPHGSSYEQYF	TGTGCCAGCAGCCCCCACGGGAGCTCCTACGAGCAGTACTTC
-	TRBV5-1	TRBD1	14	TRBJ1-2	CASSPDREGDGYTF	TGCGCCAGCAGCCCGGACAGGGAGGGGGATGGCTACACCTTC
-	TRBV5-6	-	14	TRBJ2-1	CASSPVRDTNEQFF	TGTGCCAGCAGCCCTGTCCGGGACACCAATGAGCAGTTCTTC
-	TRBV29-1	-	16	TRBJ1-2	CSVEGDRGIANYGYTF	TGCAGCGTTGAAGGGGATAGGGGGATAGCTAACTATGGCTACACCTTC
few	TRBV7-9	-	15	TRBJ1-1	CASSLEGVGGTEAFF	TGTGCCAGCAGCTTAGAAGGCGTGGGGGGAACTGAAGCTTTCTTT